This entry lists 32 T cell receptor beta chains sequenced from one sample in a study of blood T cell repertoires in COVID-19 (dated by TCRdb to 2020 to 2021). The library was prepared using the immunoSEQ multiplex PCR assay. Imported from immuneACCESS, the table was reduced by TCRdb to in-frame sequences with V and J called. These copies leave out some clones; in studies compared against another copy, an unresolved V gene accounts for under half, and the cause of the remainder is not known. The sample includes almost 250,000 clones, with around nine tenths observed a single time. The ten largest clones take up roughly 3.7% of the sample. Sequencing was performed on PBMCs or T cells enriched from blood (not recorded which). All receptors come from a woman in her thirties who had recovered from COVID-19.

The chain employs TRBV2 and TRBJ2-3, with 11 bases lining up with TRBD2. Germline CDR1 reads SNHLY; CDR2 reads FYNNEI. The V and J ends lost 5 bases and 8 bases, in that order; junction bases with no gene match: 9. CDR3 length equals 15 residues. The CDR3 loop reads CASSRGTSGAGTQYF. The CDR3 nucleotides are TGTGCCAGCAGTCGCGGGACTAGCGGAGCTGGTACGCAGTATTTT.

The chain uses TRBV6-2 or TRBV6-3 and TRBJ1-2; D gene unclear. CDR3 length: 13 residues. Germline V gene sequence: CDR1 MNHEY, CDR2 SVGEGT. Trimming shortened V by 4 bases and J by 8 bases, and 14 bases separated the two germline ends. The CDR3 region is CASSSDASRGYTF. The CDR3 DNA is TGTGCCAGCAGTTCCGATGCAAGCAGGGGCTACACCTTC.

The V call is TRBV2, the J call TRBJ1-6; D possibly corresponds to TRBD1 (5 bases). The V gene lost 6 bases and the J gene lost 7 bases, with 13 bases spanning the gap. Germline CDR1 is SNHLY and CDR2 is FYNNEI. CDR3 length: 14 residues. Here the CDR3 reads CASSVTASNSPLHF. The DNA of the CDR3 is TGTGCCAGCAGCGTGACAGCTTCAAATTCACCCCTCCACTTT.

CDR3 in amino acids: CASSLNSGQEETQYF. CDR3 coding DNA: TGCGCCAGCAGCTTGAATAGCGGGCAGGAAGAGACCCAGTACTTC. The chain links TRBV5-1 to TRBJ2-5; TRBD2 matches 7 bases. CDR1 and CDR2 from the germline V gene are SGHRS and YFSETQ. J was trimmed by 3 bases and V by 1 base; bases with no gene match: 6. This CDR3 contains 15 residues.

This chain connects TRBV18 to TRBJ1-6; D not certain. The CDR3 extends over 14 amino acids. The V end lost 6 bases, the J end lost 14 bases, and 20 bases lay between the germline ends. From germline, CDR1 is KGHSH and CDR2 LQKENI. The CDR3 spells CASSAGEGQSALHF. For the CDR3, the DNA is TGTGCCAGCTCGGCGGGTGAAGGGCAATCGGCCCTCCACTTT. Looking up the rest from reference TRBV18 and TRBJ1-6 gives the full variable domain: NAGVMQNPRHLVRRRGQEARLRCSPMKGHSHVYWYRQLPEEGLKFMVYLQKENIIDESGMPKERFSAEFPKEGPSILRIQQVVRGDSAAYFCASSAGEGQSALHFGNGTRLTVT.

The rearrangement joins TRBV28 to TRBJ2-7; 7 bases map to TRBD2. This CDR3 has 16 amino acids. With V trimmed by 3 bases and J by 4 bases, 12 bases remained unmatched. CDR1 MDHEN and CDR2 SYDVKM come from the germline V gene. The CDR3, as DNA: TGTGCCAGCAGTTTGCCACTCGGGCTAGCGGCGTACGAGCAGTACTTC. It encodes CASSLPLGLAAYEQYF.

This chain connects TRBV6-5 to TRBJ1-1, with a tentative D call TRBD1 (5 bases). Germline CDR1 MNHEY, CDR2 SVGAGI. V was shortened by 0 bases and J by 4 bases, with 12 bases between the two germline ends. The CDR3 is 15 amino acids. The CDR3 reads CASSYSRQGLTEAFF. CDR3 bases: TGTGCCAGCAGTTACTCGCGTCAGGGTCTCACTGAAGCTTTCTTT.

There are a few counts of this clone. The J gene is TRBJ2-7, the V gene TRBV10-3; 12 nucleotides agree with TRBD2. CDR1 is ENHRY and CDR2 is SYGVKD in the germline V gene. The trim removed 0 bases at V and 1 base at J, leaving 1 base unmatched. This CDR3 has 16 amino acids. In DNA form, the CDR3 reads TGTGCCATCAGTGAGTCCCTAGCGGGAGGGTCCTACGAGCAGTACTTC. Translated: CAISESLAGGSYEQYF.

The rearrangement uses TRBV28 and TRBJ1-3; 8 bases line up with TRBD1. The CDR3 length is 16 residues. Looked up from germline, CDR1 is MDHEN and CDR2 is SYDVKM. V trimming: 6 bases; J trimming: 3 bases; junction bases outside the gene matches: 10. DNA for the CDR3: TGTGCCAGCAGCCCCCCAGGGGGCGCGGGTGGAAACACCATATATTTT. Residues: CASSPPGGAGGNTIYF.

The J gene is TRBJ1-1, the V gene TRBV7-9; 9 nucleotides match TRBD1. CDR1 is SEHNR and CDR2 is FQNEAQ in the germline V gene (reference sequence). With V trimmed by 3 bases and J by 7 bases, 9 bases remained unmatched. The CDR3 runs to 15 residues. As DNA, the CDR3 is TGTGCCAGCAGCTTCCGCGACAGGGGGAATATTGAAGCTTTCTTT. It encodes CASSFRDRGNIEAFF.

The rearrangement joins TRBV7-9 to TRBJ1-2; D gene uncertain. Trimming cost V 2 bases and J 2 bases, with 6 bases left between them. Germline V CDR1 and CDR2: SEHNR, FQNEAQ (reference sequence). This CDR3 comprises 13 residues. The CDR3 DNA is TGTGCCAGCAGCTTAATGGAGAACTATGGCTACACCTTC. Its protein product is CASSLMENYGYTF.

The chain has TRBV29-1 and TRBJ1-1; D is undetermined. From germline, CDR1 is SQVTM and CDR2 ANQGSEA. This CDR3 is 10 amino acids long. V was shortened by 7 bases and J by 4 bases, with 7 bases between the two germline ends. The CDR3 DNA follows: TGCAGCGGGAGGTCCACTGAAGCTTTCTTT. Encoded protein: CSGRSTEAFF. Using reference TRBV29-1 and TRBJ1-1 for the parts outside the CDR3, the full variable domain is SAVISQKPSRDICQRGTSLTIQCQVDSQVTMMFWYRQQPGQSLTLIATANQGSEATYESGFVIDKFPISRPNLTFSTLTVSNMSPEDSSIYLCSGRSTEAFFGQGTRLTVV.

The chain couples TRBV5-1 to TRBJ2-1; D gene ambiguous. Germline V gene lookup returns CDR1 SGHRS and CDR2 YFSETQ. The CDR3 covers 15 residues. The V gene lost 3 bases and the J gene lost 0 bases, with 10 bases spanning the gap. The CDR3 protein is CASSSRRSSYNEQFF. The CDR3 DNA follows: TGCGCCAGCAGCTCCCGGAGAAGCTCCTACAATGAGCAGTTCTTC.

The chain recombines TRBV28 with TRBJ1-2; TRBD1 matches 11 bases. V shed 6 bases, J shed 4 bases, and the junction held 10 bases outside the gene matches. The CDR3 has 16 residues. Germline values: CDR1 MDHEN, CDR2 SYDVKM. The CDR3 loop is CASSRTGGREGYGYTF. In nucleotides, the CDR3 is TGTGCCAGCAGCCGGACAGGGGGCAGAGAAGGCTATGGCTACACCTTC.

V and J are TRBV7-9 and TRBJ2-5, with 9 nucleotides matching TRBD2. In germline, CDR1 is SEHNR, CDR2 FQNEAQ (reference sequence). This CDR3 has 15 residues. After removal of 1 base from V and 4 bases from J, the junction contained 4 bases not matched to a gene. The CDR3 sequence is CASSLGSGSGETQYF. Written as DNA, the CDR3 is TGTGCCAGCAGCTTAGGTAGCGGGAGTGGAGAGACCCAGTACTTC. Combining the CDR3 with reference TRBV7-9 and TRBJ2-5 gives the whole variable domain DTGVSQNPRHKITKRGQNVTFRCDPISEHNRLYWYRQTLGQGPEFLTYFQNEAQLEKSRLLSDRFSAERPKGSFSTLEIQRTEQGDSAMYLCASSLGSGSGETQYFGPGTRLLVL.

V gene TRBV10-3 combines with J gene TRBJ1-1; maybe TRBD1 (5 bases). Trimming took 7 bases from V and 11 from J, leaving 14 bases between them. Germline CDR1 is ENHRY and CDR2 is SYGVKD. This CDR3 contains 11 residues. CDR3 in amino acids: CAIKSRGSAFF. The CDR3 DNA reads as TGTGCCATCAAGAGTAGGGGTAGTGCTTTCTTT.

The V gene is TRBV27, the J gene TRBJ2-7, with D maybe TRBD2 (7 bases). CDR3 length: 16 amino acids. CDR1 and CDR2 from the germline V gene are MNHEY and SMNVEV (reference sequence). Trimming shortened V by 3 bases and J by 0 bases, and 15 bases separated the two germline ends. Here the CDR3 DNA reads TGTGCCAGCAGTTTTGGTGGGAGGGGGAGCTCCTACGAGCAGTACTTC. Protein sequence: CASSFGGRGSSYEQYF.

This chain uses TRBV19 with TRBJ1-4, with D unclear. The ends were cut back, 3 bases at V and 8 bases at J, with 7 bases in the middle. Germline-derived CDR1 and CDR2 are LNHDA and SQIVND (reference sequence). The CDR3 sequence is 12 residues long. The CDR3 sequence: CASSMTGEKLFF. CDR3 nucleotide sequence: TGTGCCAGTAGTATGACGGGGGAAAAACTGTTTTTT. The whole variable domain, filled in from reference TRBV19 and TRBJ1-4, reads DGGITQSPKYLFRKEGQNVTLSCEQNLNHDAMYWYRQDPGQGLRLIYYSQIVNDFQKGDIAEGYSVSREKKESFPLTVTSAQKNPTAFYLCASSMTGEKLFFGSGTQLSVL.

The genes are TRBV30 and TRBJ1-1; a possible D gene is TRBD1 (6 bases). This CDR3 has 13 amino acids. Trimming stripped 1 base from V and 7 bases from J, with 13 bases between. Germline V gene data show CDR1 as GTSNPN and CDR2 as SVGIG (reference sequence). DNA of the CDR3: TGTGCCTGGAGTGGGAGAGCACAGGGTGAAGCTTTCTTT. Protein sequence: CAWSGRAQGEAFF.

The V and J genes are TRBV29-1 and TRBJ2-3, with 9 bases identical to TRBD2. This CDR3 has 16 residues. In germline, CDR1 is SQVTM, CDR2 ANQGSEA. With V trimmed by 2 bases and J by 4 bases, 10 bases remained unmatched. Here the CDR3 reads CSVEKLAGGDADTQYF. CDR3 nucleotide sequence: TGCAGCGTTGAAAAACTAGCGGGTGGAGATGCAGATACGCAGTATTTT.

The chain employs TRBV11-2 and TRBJ1-4; D unresolved. Trimming shortened V by 5 bases and J by 6 bases, and 10 bases separated the two germline ends. The CDR3 totals 13 residues. The germline V gene encodes CDR1 SGHAT and CDR2 FQNNGV. CDR3 nucleotide sequence: TGTGCCAGCAGCGCGGGGTTGGATGAAAAACTGTTTTTT. Its protein is CASSAGLDEKLFF.

V gene TRBV6-2 or TRBV6-3 combines with J gene TRBJ2-7; D is possibly TRBD2 (5 bases). Trimming removed 6 bases from V and 3 bases from J, with 9 bases in between. Germline V gives CDR1 MNHEY, CDR2 SVGEGT. The CDR3 length is 12 residues. Written as DNA, the CDR3 is TGTGCCAGCAGCCGGACTCTCTACGAGCAGTACTTC. As protein: CASSRTLYEQYF.

This chain connects TRBV5-1 to TRBJ2-2, with TRBD2 identical over 9 bases. The V gene end was trimmed by 0 bases and the J gene end by 1 base; junction bases not matched to a gene: 1. Germline V gives CDR1 SGHRS, CDR2 YFSETQ. The CDR3 totals 16 residues. CDR3 loop: CASSLGTSVNTGELFF. As DNA, the CDR3 is TGCGCCAGCAGCTTGGGGACTAGCGTGAACACCGGGGAGCTGTTTTTT.

The rearrangement uses TRBV7-2 and TRBJ2-1; D gene unclear. In germline, CDR1 is SGHTA, CDR2 FQGNSA. V was cut by 2 bases and J by 10 bases, with 6 bases left in between. The length of the CDR3 is 11 residues. The CDR3 is CASSLFREQFF. CDR3 nucleotides: TGTGCCAGCAGCTTATTCCGGGAGCAGTTCTTC.

The rearrangement uses TRBV7-8 and TRBJ1-1, with no clear D. Germline V gives CDR1 SGHVS, CDR2 FQNEAQ. The germline V and J ends were trimmed by 3 bases and 4 bases, with 9 bases remaining between them. The CDR3 length is 13 residues. CDR3 DNA: TGTGCCAGCAGCTTGTCCACGAGCACTGAAGCTTTCTTT. This encodes CASSLSTSTEAFF.

V gene TRBV12-3 or TRBV12-4 combines with J gene TRBJ2-7; 12 positions match TRBD2. The CDR3 contains 13 residues. V lost 6 bases and J lost 6; bases outside the gene matches: 3. The CDR3 DNA sequence: TGTGCCAGCAGGCTAGCGGGAGGGCCCGAGCAGTACTTC. Translation: CASRLAGGPEQYF.

The rearrangement uses TRBV3-1 (or the pseudogene TRBV3-2) and TRBJ1-2, with D maybe TRBD1 (6 bases). V was cut by 4 bases and J by 6 bases, with 15 bases left in between. This CDR3 is built from 14 residues. Germline values: CDR1 LGHDT, CDR2 YNNKEL (reference sequence). The CDR3 sequence: CASSLPGQGNGYTF. The CDR3 nucleotides are TGTGCCAGCAGCCTTCCCGGGCAGGGGAATGGCTACACCTTC.

The J gene is TRBJ2-7, the V gene TRBV6-5; 8 positions match TRBD1. This CDR3 comprises 13 residues. Per germline, CDR1 MNHEY and CDR2 SVGAGI. J gave up 5 bases and V 10 bases, and 10 bases lay outside the gene matches. The CDR3 coding sequence is TGTGCCATTGTGACAGGGGCCCCCCACGAGCAGTACTTC. Translation: CAIVTGAPHEQYF.

The chain joins TRBV3-1 (or the pseudogene TRBV3-2) to TRBJ1-2; 7 bases line up with TRBD1. Germline lookup yields CDR1 LGHDT and CDR2 YNNKEL (reference sequence). The CDR3 runs 15 residues. After removal of 1 base from V and 5 bases from J, the junction contained 7 bases not matched to a gene. The CDR3, as DNA: TGTGCCAGCAGCCAAGGGTACGACAGGGTTTATGGCTACACCTTC. Protein: CASSQGYDRVYGYTF.

The chain combines TRBV6-6 with TRBJ1-5; TRBD1 is a possible D gene (5 bases). CDR3 length: 15 amino acids. V shed 7 bases and J shed 6 bases, with 19 bases lying between them. Germline V gives CDR1 MNHNY, CDR2 SVGAGI (reference sequence). The CDR3 DNA reads TGTGCCAGCACCGGGGGGACGGCCGGAACTCAGCCCCAGCATTTT. Protein product: CASTGGTAGTQPQHF.

This clone was recorded once. The chain couples TRBV9 to TRBJ1-1, with D perhaps TRBD1 (6 bases). V gave up 0 bases and J gave up 1 base, with 10 bases separating them. The CDR3 contains 15 residues. Per the germline V gene, CDR1 is SGDLS and CDR2 is YYNGEE. The CDR3 nucleotides are TGTGCCAGCAGCGTAGATGGCAGGGGGAACACTGAAGCTTTCTTT. It specifies CASSVDGRGNTEAFF.

The gene calls are TRBV4-3 and TRBJ2-7; TRBD2 matches 7 bases. J gave up 3 bases and V 0 bases, and 14 bases lay outside the gene matches. The CDR3 length is 18 residues. Germline V gives CDR1 LGHNA, CDR2 YSLEER. In nucleotides, the CDR3 is TGCGCCAGCAGCCAAGACCTACTAGTTGGCGGGGGTATCTACGAGCAGTACTTC. It translates to CASSQDLLVGGGIYEQYF.